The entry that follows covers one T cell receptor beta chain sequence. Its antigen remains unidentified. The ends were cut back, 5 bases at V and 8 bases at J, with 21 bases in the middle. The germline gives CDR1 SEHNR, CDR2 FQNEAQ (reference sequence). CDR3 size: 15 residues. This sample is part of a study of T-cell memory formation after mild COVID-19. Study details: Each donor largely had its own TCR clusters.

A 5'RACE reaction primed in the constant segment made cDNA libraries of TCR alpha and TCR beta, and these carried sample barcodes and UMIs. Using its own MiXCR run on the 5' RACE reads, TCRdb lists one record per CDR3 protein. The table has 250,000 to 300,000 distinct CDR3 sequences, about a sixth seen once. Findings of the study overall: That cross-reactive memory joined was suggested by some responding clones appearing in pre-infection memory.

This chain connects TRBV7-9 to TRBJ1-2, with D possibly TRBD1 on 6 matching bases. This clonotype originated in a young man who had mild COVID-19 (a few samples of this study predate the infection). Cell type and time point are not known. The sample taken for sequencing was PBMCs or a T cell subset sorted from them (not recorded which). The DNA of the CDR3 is TGTGCCAGCAGCACTGGCAGAGCAGGGGCCGGCGGCTACACCTTC. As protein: CASSTGRAGAGGYTF.